The clone carrying this T cell receptor (beta chain) was seen repeatedly, ten times or more. Time point denoted: newly diagnosed GD, antithyroid drugs for less than 3 months. PBMC-derived RNA was used for the TCR library. TCR beta libraries were built with iRepertoire HTBI primers and Arm-PCR of CDR3 regions. TCRdb re-called the multiplex PCR reads with MiXCR, one entry per CDR3 protein. The data show approximately 230,000 distinct CDR3 sequences, around 19% seen once. This record belongs to a study of regulatory T cells in long-lasting Graves disease. The receptor comes from a female donor with Graves disease. Specimen: peripheral blood mononuclear cells (PBMCs), collected at new diagnosis, from a patient treated with antithyroid drugs.

As DNA, the CDR3 is TGTGCCAGCAGCCAATGGTTAGCGAACTCTGGAAACACCATATATTTT. It yields the protein CASSQWLANSGNTIYF. The chain carries TRBV4-2 and TRBJ1-3, with no clear D. Germline values: CDR1 LGHNA, CDR2 YNFKEQ. This CDR3 is built from 16 residues. V was shortened by 2 bases and J by 0 bases, with 11 bases between the two germline ends.